These 2 T cell receptor beta chains originate from one sample sequenced in a study of neurological immune-mediated disorders. TCRdb itself ran the 5' RACE reads through MiXCR, one entry per CDR3 protein. Here the sample spans tens of thousands of distinct CDR3 sequences, approximately 10% being singletons. Source material: PBMCs. The receptors here all came from a woman under 40 with HTLV-1-associated myelopathy (HAM/TSP).

Many counts were recorded for this clonotype. This chain joins TRBV5-1 and TRBJ2-7; D is unclear. The CDR3 has 15 amino acids. Looked up from germline, CDR1 is SGHRS and CDR2 is YFSETQ. V was cut by 0 bases and J by 3 bases, with 13 bases left in between. The CDR3 sequence: CASSLADGRIYEQYF. CDR3 coding DNA: TGCGCCAGCAGCTTGGCGGACGGACGGATCTACGAGCAGTACTTC.

This clonotype was seen at least ten times. The CDR3 region has the DNA TGCGCCAGCAGCACGGGACAGGTCTCGACTAATGAAAAACTGTTTTTT. It translates to CASSTGQVSTNEKLFF. V usage is TRBV5-1 and J usage is TRBJ1-4; TRBD1 matches 8 bases. Per the germline V gene, CDR1 is SGHRS and CDR2 is YFSETQ. This CDR3 spans 16 amino acids. With 4 bases clipped from V and 2 bases from J, the junction kept 7 bases outside the gene matches. Together with reference TRBV5-1 and TRBJ1-4, the CDR3 gives the full variable domain: KAGVTQTPRYLIKTRGQQVTLSCSPISGHRSVSWYQQTPGQGLQFLFEYFSETQRNKGNFPGRFSGRQFSNSRSEMNVSTLELGDSALYLCASSTGQVSTNEKLFFGSGTQLSVL.